The T cell receptor (beta chain) described here comes from a study of blood T cell repertoires in COVID-19. On the study more broadly: Some COVID-19 samples were acute and others convalescent; all came from the United States, Italy and Spain. In each case, the material was cDNA or gDNA derived from T cells, B-cell-depleted T cells, or PBMCs.

In the source study's methods: Nucleated cell counts were estimated from reference gene primer amplification. The method was immunoSEQ multiplex PCR; TCRdb's version includes in-frame clones alone and lacks a portion of them. The V and J calls and clone size are taken from that table; D and trimming were inferred from the DNA. This sample has 100,000 or so clones, with 81% found just once. This TCR came from a woman in her 70s with acute or convalescent COVID-19. The sample consisted of peripheral blood.

The CDR3 region has the DNA TGCAGCGCAGACAGGGGGGTCGTCACTGAAGCTTTCTTT. The encoded protein is CSADRGVVTEAFF. The chain has TRBV29-1 and TRBJ1-1; 9 nucleotides match TRBD1. The CDR3 is 13 amino acids. V dropped 7 bases and J dropped 4; count of bases not matched to a gene: 7. Germline V gene lookup returns CDR1 SQVTM and CDR2 ANQGSEA.